Below are 5 T cell receptor beta chains sequenced from a single sample in a study of T cells in Graves' hyperthyroidism and ophthalmopathy (dated by TCRdb to between 2019 and 2020). Receptors were amplified or captured by multiplex PCR. Sequencing was carried out with an Illumina HiSeq 2000. TCR beta CDR3 regions were amplified from RNA transcripts. The TCR CDR3 was subjected to a first round of RT-PCR using the HTBI primer set and the Qiagen OneStep RT-PCR kit. Clones were called with MiXCR by TCRdb after fastp trimmed the public reads at Q25, and only in-frame beta chains were retained. Each CDR3 protein appears once, grouped with its most common genes and DNA. A total of around 200,000 distinct CDR3 sequences appear in this sample, around 18% of them only once. Jointly, the top ten make up approximately 40% of the sample. Specimen: blood. Receptors originate from a man in his forties with Graves' hyperthyroidism.

Ten or more counts support this clonotype. This CDR3 reads CASIGGGGAETQYF. The CDR3 DNA is TGTGCCAGCATCGGCGGGGGGGGGGCAGAGACCCAGTACTTC. The V call is TRBV7-2, the J call TRBJ2-5; 9 bases agree with TRBD2. Germline V gene data show CDR1 as SGHTA and CDR2 as FQGNSA. With V trimmed by 7 bases and J by 4 bases, 7 bases remained unmatched. The CDR3 totals 14 residues.

This clonotype occurred a few times. The chain uses TRBV20-1 and TRBJ2-5, with D perhaps TRBD1 (6 bases). The CDR3 covers 13 residues. Germline V gene sequence: CDR1 DFQATT, CDR2 SNEGSKA (reference sequence). V lost 2 bases and J lost 5, with 12 bases in between. The CDR3 bases are TGCAGTGCTAGAAAAACAGGGCTTGAGACCCAGTACTTC. As protein: CSARKTGLETQYF.

This clonotype has a count of ten or more. The chain joins TRBV20-1 to TRBJ2-5; 8 nucleotides match TRBD1. The CDR3 has 12 amino acids. The V gene end was trimmed by 4 bases and the J gene end by 5 bases; junction bases not matched to a gene: 3. Germline-derived CDR1 and CDR2 are DFQATT and SNEGSKA (reference sequence). CDR3 region: CSANRGRETQYF. CDR3 nucleotides: TGCAGTGCTAACAGGGGGAGGGAGACCCAGTACTTC.

This clonotype was recorded a few times. The genes are TRBV6-2 or TRBV6-3 and TRBJ1-1; unclear D gene. The CDR3 totals 14 residues. Germline V lookup: CDR1 MNHEY, CDR2 SVGEGT. V lost 4 bases and J 11 bases, leaving 20 bases between the germline ends. This CDR3 is CASSSARESGNAFF. The CDR3 DNA follows: TGTGCCAGCAGTTCCGCCCGGGAGTCGGGGAATGCTTTCTTT.

This clonotype was seen ten or more times. The chain has TRBV11-2 and TRBJ1-6; possibly TRBD1 for D (5 bases). Trimming took 4 bases from V and 9 from J, leaving 16 bases between them. The CDR3 contains 15 residues. In germline, CDR1 is SGHAT, CDR2 FQNNGV. The CDR3: CASSSRVREGSPLHF. The CDR3 bases are TGTGCCAGCAGCTCGCGGGTCAGGGAGGGTTCACCCCTCCACTTT.